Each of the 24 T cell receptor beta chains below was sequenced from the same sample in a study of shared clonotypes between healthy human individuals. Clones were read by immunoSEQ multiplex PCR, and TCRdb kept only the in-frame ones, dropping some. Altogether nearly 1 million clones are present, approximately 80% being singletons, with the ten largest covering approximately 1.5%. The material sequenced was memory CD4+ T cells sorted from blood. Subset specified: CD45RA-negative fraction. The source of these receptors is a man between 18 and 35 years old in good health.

The CDR3 reads CASSLDPTSRPYEQYF. The CDR3 DNA reads as TGTGCCAGCAGCTTGGATCCGACTAGCAGACCCTACGAGCAGTACTTC. The chain has TRBV5-4 and TRBJ2-7, with 7 nucleotides matching TRBD2. The V gene's germline CDR1 is SGHNT and CDR2 YYREEE (reference sequence). CDR3 length: 16 residues. Unmatched junction bases numbered 8, after V lost 0 bases and J lost 2 bases.

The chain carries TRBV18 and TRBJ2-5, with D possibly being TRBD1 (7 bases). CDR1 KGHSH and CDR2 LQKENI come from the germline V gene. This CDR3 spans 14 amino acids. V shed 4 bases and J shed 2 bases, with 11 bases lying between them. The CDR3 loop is CASSLQGGQETQYF. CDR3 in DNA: TGTGCCAGCTCACTGCAGGGGGGACAAGAGACCCAGTACTTC.

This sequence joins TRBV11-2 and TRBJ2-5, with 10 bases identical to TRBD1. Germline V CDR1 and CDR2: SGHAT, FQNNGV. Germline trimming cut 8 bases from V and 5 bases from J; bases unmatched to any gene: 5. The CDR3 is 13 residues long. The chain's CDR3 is CASARDRGETQYF. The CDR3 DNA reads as TGTGCCAGCGCCCGGGACAGGGGTGAGACCCAGTACTTC.

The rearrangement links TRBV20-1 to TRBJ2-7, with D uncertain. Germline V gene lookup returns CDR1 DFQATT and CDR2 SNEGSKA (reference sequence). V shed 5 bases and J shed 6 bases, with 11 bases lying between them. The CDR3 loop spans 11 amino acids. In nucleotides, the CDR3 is TGCAGTGCTCGACACGGCGCCGAGCAGTACTTC. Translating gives CSARHGAEQYF.

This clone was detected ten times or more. CDR3 sequence (DNA): TGTGCCAGCAGTGTTGACGGGGGAGGCAATCAGCCCCAGCATTTT. It encodes CASSVDGGGNQPQHF. This chain connects TRBV2 to TRBJ1-5; D is perhaps TRBD1 (5 bases). Germline V gene data show CDR1 as SNHLY and CDR2 as FYNNEI. The CDR3 spans 15 residues. V gave up 4 bases and J gave up 2 bases, with 12 bases separating them.

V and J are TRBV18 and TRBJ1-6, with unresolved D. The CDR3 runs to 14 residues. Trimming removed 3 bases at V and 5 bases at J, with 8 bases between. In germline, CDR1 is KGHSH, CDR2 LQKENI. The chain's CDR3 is CASSPKMDNSPLHF. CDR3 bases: TGTGCCAGCTCACCCAAAATGGATAATTCACCCCTCCACTTT.

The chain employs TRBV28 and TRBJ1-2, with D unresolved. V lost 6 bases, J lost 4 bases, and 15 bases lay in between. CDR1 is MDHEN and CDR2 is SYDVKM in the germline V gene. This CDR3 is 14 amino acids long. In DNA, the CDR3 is TGTGCCAGCAGCACTATTGGATTTGGCTATGGCTACACCTTC. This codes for CASSTIGFGYGYTF.

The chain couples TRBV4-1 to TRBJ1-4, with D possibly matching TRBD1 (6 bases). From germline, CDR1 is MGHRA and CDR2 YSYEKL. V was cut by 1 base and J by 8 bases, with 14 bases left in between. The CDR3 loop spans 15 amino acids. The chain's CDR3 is CASSQVRGFGEKLFF. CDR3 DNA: TGCGCCAGCAGCCAAGTCAGGGGTTTTGGGGAAAAACTGTTTTTT.

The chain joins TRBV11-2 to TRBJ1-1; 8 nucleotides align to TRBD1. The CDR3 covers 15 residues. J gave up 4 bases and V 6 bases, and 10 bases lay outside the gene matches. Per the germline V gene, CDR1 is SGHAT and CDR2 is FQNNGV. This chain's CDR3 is CASSPTTGAGTEAFF. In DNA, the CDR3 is TGTGCCAGCAGTCCTACGACAGGGGCAGGCACTGAAGCTTTCTTT.

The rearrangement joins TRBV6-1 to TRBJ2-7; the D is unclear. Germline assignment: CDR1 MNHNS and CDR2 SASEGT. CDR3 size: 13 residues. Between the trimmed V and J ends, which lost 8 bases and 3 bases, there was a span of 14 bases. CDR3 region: CASLRPPFYEQYF. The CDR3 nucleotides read TGTGCCAGCCTCCGCCCTCCTTTCTACGAGCAGTACTTC.

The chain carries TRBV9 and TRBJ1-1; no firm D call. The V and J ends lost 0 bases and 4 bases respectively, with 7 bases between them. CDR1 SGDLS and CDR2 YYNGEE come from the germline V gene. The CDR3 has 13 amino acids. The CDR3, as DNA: TGTGCCAGCAGCGTAGGATCAGGCACTGAAGCTTTCTTT. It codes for CASSVGSGTEAFF.

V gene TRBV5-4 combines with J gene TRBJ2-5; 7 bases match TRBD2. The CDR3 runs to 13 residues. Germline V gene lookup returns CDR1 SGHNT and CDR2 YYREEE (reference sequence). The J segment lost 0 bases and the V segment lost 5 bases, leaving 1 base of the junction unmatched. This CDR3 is CASRGGYQETQYF. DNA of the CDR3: TGTGCCAGCAGGGGGGGGTACCAAGAGACCCAGTACTTC.

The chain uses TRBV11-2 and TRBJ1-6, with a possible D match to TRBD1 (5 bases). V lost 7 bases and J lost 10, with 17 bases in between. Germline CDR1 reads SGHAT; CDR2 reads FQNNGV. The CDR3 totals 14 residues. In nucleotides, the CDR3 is TGTGCCAGCACCGTTAAGACGGGGGAGTCACCCCTCCACTTT. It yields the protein CASTVKTGESPLHF.

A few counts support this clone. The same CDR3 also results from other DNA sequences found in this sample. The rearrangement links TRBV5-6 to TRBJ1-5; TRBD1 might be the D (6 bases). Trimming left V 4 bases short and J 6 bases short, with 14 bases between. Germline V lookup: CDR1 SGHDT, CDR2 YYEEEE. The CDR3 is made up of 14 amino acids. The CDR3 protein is CASSRKGGAQPQHF. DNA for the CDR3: TGTGCCAGCAGCAGAAAGGGGGGCGCTCAGCCCCAGCATTTT.

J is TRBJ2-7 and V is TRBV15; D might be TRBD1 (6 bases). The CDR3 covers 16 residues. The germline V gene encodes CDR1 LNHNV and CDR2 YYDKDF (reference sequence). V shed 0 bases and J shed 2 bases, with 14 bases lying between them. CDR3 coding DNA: TGTGCCACCAGCAGAGACCGACAGGCAACCCCCTACGAGCAGTACTTC. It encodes CATSRDRQATPYEQYF.

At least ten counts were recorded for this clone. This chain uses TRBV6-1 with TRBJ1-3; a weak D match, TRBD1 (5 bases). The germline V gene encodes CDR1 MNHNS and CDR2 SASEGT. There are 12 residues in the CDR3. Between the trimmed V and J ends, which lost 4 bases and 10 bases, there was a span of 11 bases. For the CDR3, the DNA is TGTGCCAGCAGTGTGGATGGGGGGACCATATATTTT. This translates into CASSVDGGTIYF.

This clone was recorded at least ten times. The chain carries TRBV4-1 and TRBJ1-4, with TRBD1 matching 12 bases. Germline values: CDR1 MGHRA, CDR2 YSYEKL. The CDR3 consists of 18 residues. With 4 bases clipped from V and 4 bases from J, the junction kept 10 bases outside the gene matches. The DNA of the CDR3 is TGCGCCAGCAGCCGGGGGACAGGGGGCGCTTGGGGTAATGAAAAACTGTTTTTT. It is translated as CASSRGTGGAWGNEKLFF.

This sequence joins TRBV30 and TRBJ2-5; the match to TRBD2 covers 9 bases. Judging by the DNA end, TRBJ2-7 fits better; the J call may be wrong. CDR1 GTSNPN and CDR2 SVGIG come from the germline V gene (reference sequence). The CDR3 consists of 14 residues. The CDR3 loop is CAWTFSGRGNEQYF. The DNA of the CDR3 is TGTGCCTGGACCTTTAGCGGGAGAGGCAACGAGCAGTACTTC.

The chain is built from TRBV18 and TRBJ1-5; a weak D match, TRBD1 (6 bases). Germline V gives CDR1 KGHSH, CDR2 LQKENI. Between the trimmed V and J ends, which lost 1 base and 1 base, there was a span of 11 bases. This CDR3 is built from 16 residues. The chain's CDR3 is CASSPLGQGSNQPQHF. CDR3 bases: TGTGCCAGCTCACCACTGGGTCAGGGGAGCAATCAGCCCCAGCATTTT.

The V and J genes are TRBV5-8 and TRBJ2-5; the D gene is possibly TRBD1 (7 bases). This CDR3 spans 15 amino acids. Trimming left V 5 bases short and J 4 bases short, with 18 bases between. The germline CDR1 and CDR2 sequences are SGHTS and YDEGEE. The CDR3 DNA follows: TGTGCCAGCAGTTCGGGCGGGACAGTCGGAGAGACCCAGTACTTC. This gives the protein CASSSGGTVGETQYF.

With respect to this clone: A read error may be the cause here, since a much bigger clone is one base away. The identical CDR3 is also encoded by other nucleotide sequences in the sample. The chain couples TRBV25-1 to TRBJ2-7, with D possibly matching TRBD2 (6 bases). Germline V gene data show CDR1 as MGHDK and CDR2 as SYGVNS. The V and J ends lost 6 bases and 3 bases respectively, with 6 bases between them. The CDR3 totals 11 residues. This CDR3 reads CASSGSYEQYF. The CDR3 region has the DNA TGTGCCAGCAGCGGGAGCTACGAGCAGTACTTC.

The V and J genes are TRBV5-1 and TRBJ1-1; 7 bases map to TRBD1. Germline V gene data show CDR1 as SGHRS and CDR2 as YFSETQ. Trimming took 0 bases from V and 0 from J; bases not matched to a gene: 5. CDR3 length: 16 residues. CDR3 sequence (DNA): TGCGCCAGCAGCTTGGAAGGCGGGACAGTGAACACTGAAGCTTTCTTT. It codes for CASSLEGGTVNTEAFF.

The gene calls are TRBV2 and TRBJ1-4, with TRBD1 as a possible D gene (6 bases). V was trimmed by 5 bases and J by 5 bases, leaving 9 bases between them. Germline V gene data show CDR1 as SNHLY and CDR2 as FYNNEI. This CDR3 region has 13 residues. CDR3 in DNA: TGTGCCAGCAGTATGAGGGGGAATGAAAAACTGTTTTTT. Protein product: CASSMRGNEKLFF.

This CDR3 is CASSLARGVYNEQFF. CDR3 nucleotide sequence: TGTGCCAGCAGCTTAGCGCGGGGGGTTTACAATGAGCAGTTCTTC. The rearrangement links TRBV7-2 to TRBJ2-1; 8 bases are shared with TRBD2. J gave up 4 bases and V 0 bases, and 2 bases lay outside the gene matches. The germline V gene encodes CDR1 SGHTA and CDR2 FQGNSA. CDR3 length: 15 residues.